These 9 T cell receptor beta chains came from one sample sequenced in a study of T cell changes during pregnancy in multiple sclerosis. Sequencing used immunoSEQ multiplex PCR; TCRdb keeps in-frame clones, though not all of them. The repertoire holds 40,000 to 60,000 clones, with around nine tenths as singletons. The input for sequencing was CD4+ T cells from peripheral blood mononuclear cells, taken before pregnancy. These receptors all come from a female donor with multiple sclerosis, enrolled in a pregnancy study.

This clone was detected a few times. The V and J genes are TRBV14 and TRBJ1-1; the D is unclear. The CDR3 runs 15 residues. The germline CDR1 and CDR2 sequences are SGHDN and FVKESK. V lost 7 bases, J lost 1 base, and 16 bases lay in between. CDR3: CASTERFGRNTEAFF. DNA of the CDR3: TGTGCCAGCACCGAGAGGTTTGGTCGGAACACTGAAGCTTTCTTT.

The CDR3: CASSGRGNQPQHF. The CDR3 DNA follows: TGTGCCAGTTCCGGTCGGGGCAATCAGCCCCAGCATTTT. The chain is built from TRBV28 and TRBJ1-5; D gene unclear. CDR1 is MDHEN and CDR2 is SYDVKM in the germline V gene. The CDR3 spans 13 residues. The V end was cut by 9 bases, the J end by 2 bases, with 11 bases between.

CDR3 in DNA: TGTGCCGTGGGACAGCGGGAGATGGAAGAGCAGTACTTC. Amino acids: CAVGQREMEEQYF. V and J are TRBV10-3 and TRBJ2-7; TRBD2 might be the D (8 bases). Trimming took off 11 bases at V and 7 bases at J, with 21 bases between the two ends. CDR1 and CDR2 (germline): ENHRY, SYGVKD. The CDR3 sequence is 13 residues long.

The chain has TRBV19 and TRBJ2-1, with 13 bases identical to TRBD2. CDR3 length: 15 amino acids. CDR1 LNHDA and CDR2 SQIVND come from the germline V gene (reference sequence). V shed 1 base and J 8 bases; nucleotides not matched to a gene: 2. Written as DNA, the CDR3 is TGTGCCAGTAGTATAGGGGGACTAGCGGGATATGAGCAGTTCTTC. Its translation: CASSIGGLAGYEQFF.

The rearrangement joins TRBV10-3 to TRBJ2-7; D is ambiguous. Germline values: CDR1 ENHRY, CDR2 SYGVKD. Trimming took off 8 bases at V and 1 base at J, with 12 bases between the two ends. The CDR3 totals 13 residues. This CDR3 is CAIRGSASYEQYF. CDR3 coding DNA: TGTGCCATCCGCGGAAGCGCTTCCTACGAGCAGTACTTC.

The J gene is TRBJ1-2, the V gene TRBV5-1; D is possibly TRBD1 (6 bases). Germline lookup yields CDR1 SGHRS and CDR2 YFSETQ. This CDR3 is 13 amino acids long. V dropped 4 bases and J dropped 4 bases, with 11 bases sitting between them. CDR3 sequence reads: CASSQQGSYGYTF. Here the CDR3 DNA reads TGCGCCAGCAGCCAACAGGGATCCTATGGCTACACCTTC.

V and J are TRBV11-3 and TRBJ2-5, with a possible D match to TRBD1 (6 bases). Per the germline V gene, CDR1 is SGHNT and CDR2 is YENEEA. Deletions cut 4 bases from V and 0 bases from J, with 18 bases between. The CDR3 totals 17 residues. In nucleotides, the CDR3 is TGTGCCAGCAGCTCCGGAAAAACAGGGAAGTACCAAGAGACCCAGTACTTC. This gives the protein CASSSGKTGKYQETQYF.

V and J are TRBV5-1 and TRBJ2-3; no clear D. The CDR3 is 13 residues long. The V gene's germline CDR1 is SGHRS and CDR2 YFSETQ. V shed 2 bases and J shed 2 bases, with 6 bases lying between them. CDR3 sequence reads: CASSFDSTDTQYF. The CDR3 DNA is TGCGCCAGCAGCTTCGACTCCACAGATACGCAGTATTTT.

V is TRBV11-1 and J is TRBJ2-6; D is perhaps TRBD2 (6 bases). CDR1 and CDR2 (germline): SGHAT, FQDESV (reference sequence). V lost 3 bases, J lost 5 bases, and 11 bases lay in between. The length of the CDR3 is 15 residues. The CDR3 DNA reads TGTGCCAGCAGCTTGCCGGGAGCTAGGGCCAACGTCCTGACTTTC. This codes for CASSLPGARANVLTF.